These 20 T cell receptor beta chains came from one sample sequenced in a study of post-analysis software for immune sequencing data. Tagging with unique molecular identifiers was a feature of the TCR beta cDNA libraries. MiXCR, applied by TCRdb to the PCR reads, yields one record per CDR3 protein. This sample carries hundreds of thousands of distinct CDR3 sequences, roughly 45% of them seen once, and the ten largest clones take around 1.7%. Which antigens these TCRs recognize remains unknown. Study conclusions and caveats: Five or six TRBV segments, including TRBV5-6, TRBV5-1 and TRBV20-1, were more frequent in patients than controls.

The sequencing input was blood. The receptors derive from a girl aged 10-17 years with multiple sclerosis.

This clonotype was recorded only once. The chain couples TRBV4-1 to TRBJ1-4; tentatively, D is TRBD1 (6 bases). Germline V gives CDR1 MGHRA, CDR2 YSYEKL. The CDR3 has 16 residues. Deletions cut 0 bases from V and 8 bases from J, with 16 bases between. The CDR3 spells CASSQDRGGRGEKLFF. The CDR3 DNA follows: TGCGCCAGCAGCCAAGATAGAGGGGGGCGCGGGGAAAAACTGTTTTTT.

The chain joins TRBV27 to TRBJ1-2; 7 bases map to TRBD1. The CDR3 length is 13 residues. The V gene's germline CDR1 is MNHEY and CDR2 SMNVEV (reference sequence). V gave up 8 bases and J gave up 0 bases; unmatched junction bases: 3. CDR3: CASLQGPNYGYTF. Here the CDR3 DNA reads TGTGCCAGCCTACAGGGGCCTAACTATGGCTACACCTTC.

The chain recombines TRBV10-3 with TRBJ2-1; D remains ambiguous. The germline V gene encodes CDR1 ENHRY and CDR2 SYGVKD. This CDR3 comprises 16 residues. With 6 bases removed from V and 0 bases from J, the gap between germline ends came to 15 bases. CDR3 region: CAISRDPTGSYNEQFF. DNA of the CDR3: TGTGCCATCAGCCGTGACCCCACCGGCTCCTACAATGAGCAGTTCTTC.

The chain is built from TRBV4-1 and TRBJ2-7; D perhaps matches TRBD1 (6 bases). CDR1 MGHRA and CDR2 YSYEKL come from the germline V gene. The CDR3 has 14 residues. The V end was cut by 2 bases, the J end by 2 bases, with 10 bases between. The chain's CDR3 is CASSQMDSTYEQYF. The DNA of the CDR3 is TGCGCCAGCAGCCAAATGGACAGCACCTACGAGCAGTACTTC.

In its sample, this clonotype was seen a few times. The J gene is TRBJ2-5, the V gene TRBV6-6; D not resolved. Germline V gene data show CDR1 as MNHNY and CDR2 as SVGAGI (reference sequence). V dropped 5 bases and J dropped 7 bases, with 23 bases sitting between them. The CDR3 is 16 residues long. The CDR3 DNA reads as TGTGCCAGCAGTCCCCTGACTCAAGACCCTACGGGGACCCAGTACTTC. Its translation: CASSPLTQDPTGTQYF.

The rearrangement uses TRBV20-1 and TRBJ1-5; perhaps TRBD1 as D (5 bases). The ends were cut back, 0 bases at V and 5 bases at J, with 17 bases in the middle. The CDR3 has 16 amino acids. Per germline, CDR1 DFQATT and CDR2 SNEGSKA (reference sequence). CDR3 amino acids: CSAREEVKGNHQPQHF. The DNA of the CDR3 is TGCAGTGCTAGAGAGGAAGTAAAGGGGAACCATCAGCCCCAGCATTTT.

The rearrangement uses TRBV2 and TRBJ1-2; no definite D call. V dropped 3 bases and J dropped 0 bases, with 5 bases sitting between them. This CDR3 contains 13 residues. Germline CDR1 and CDR2: SNHLY and FYNNEI. Here the CDR3 reads CASSDTANYGYTF. The CDR3 nucleotides are TGTGCCAGCAGTGATACAGCTAACTATGGCTACACCTTC.

This clonotype came up a few times. The genes are TRBV27 and TRBJ2-5, with 10 bases fitting TRBD1. The CDR3 has 15 amino acids. The V gene end was trimmed by 0 bases and the J gene end by 5 bases; junction bases not matched to a gene: 3. Germline V lookup: CDR1 MNHEY, CDR2 SMNVEV (reference sequence). The CDR3 DNA is TGTGCCAGCAGTTTATCGGGACAGGGGTGGGAGACCCAGTACTTC. Protein: CASSLSGQGWETQYF.

The rearrangement uses TRBV7-9 and TRBJ2-7; 9 bases agree with TRBD2. The V and J ends lost 5 bases and 5 bases, in that order; junction bases with no gene match: 13. Germline loops: CDR1 SEHNR, CDR2 FQNEAQ (reference sequence). The CDR3 totals 16 residues. CDR3 DNA sequence: TGTGCCAGCAGCCAATTTGGGCTAGCGGGGCTCAACGAGCAGTACTTC. Translating it yields CASSQFGLAGLNEQYF.

The V call is TRBV7-6, the J call TRBJ2-1, with D tentatively TRBD1 (5 bases). V dropped 2 bases and J dropped 6 bases, with 17 bases sitting between them. Per the germline V gene, CDR1 is SGHVS and CDR2 is FNYEAQ. This CDR3 contains 16 residues. CDR3 sequence: CASSLTPPAGSNEQFF. CDR3 bases: TGTGCCAGCAGCTTAACCCCGCCGGCAGGGTCCAATGAGCAGTTCTTC.

This chain joins TRBV4-1 and TRBJ1-1, with D possibly matching TRBD1 (6 bases). The CDR3 has 14 amino acids. V gave up 6 bases and J gave up 4 bases, with 15 bases separating them. The germline gives CDR1 MGHRA, CDR2 YSYEKL. The DNA for the CDR3 is TGCGCCAGCAGTCACAGGGAGGTGGGCACTGAAGCTTTCTTT. It yields the protein CASSHREVGTEAFF.

The table lists this clonotype with a few counts. This rearrangement joins TRBV12-3 or TRBV12-4 to TRBJ2-3; 9 nucleotides line up with TRBD2. The CDR3 totals 18 residues. The V and J ends lost 5 bases and 5 bases, in that order; junction bases with no gene match: 17. In DNA, the CDR3 is TGTGCCAGCAGTCTGGGGGCTAGCGGGACGTTGACGGGAGATACGCAGTATTTT. As protein: CASSLGASGTLTGDTQYF.

The chain joins TRBV5-5 to TRBJ1-2, with D possibly matching TRBD1 (5 bases). V lost 1 base and J lost 8, with 21 bases in between. The CDR3 spans 16 residues. In germline, CDR1 is SGHKS, CDR2 YYEKEE (reference sequence). The CDR3: CASSLKAGPPSWGYTF. In DNA, the CDR3 is TGTGCCAGCAGCTTGAAGGCGGGGCCCCCCTCGTGGGGCTACACCTTC. Looking up the rest from reference TRBV5-5 and TRBJ1-2 gives the full variable domain: DAGVTQSPTHLIKTRGQQVTLRCSPISGHKSVSWYQQVLGQGPQFIFQYYEKEERGRGNFPDRFSARQFPNYSSELNVNALLLGDSALYLCASSLKAGPPSWGYTFGSGTRLTVV.

This clonotype was detected ten times or more. At one end, the junction sequence differs from germline, possibly due to a read error. The chain recombines TRBV5-1 with TRBJ1-2, with TRBD1 identical over 7 bases. The CDR3 has 13 residues. CDR1 and CDR2 (germline): SGHRS, YFSETQ. CDR3 protein: CASSPGQNYGYTF. In DNA, the CDR3 is TGTGCCAGCAGCCCGGGACAGAACTATGGCTACACCTTC.

The chain recombines TRBV12-3 or TRBV12-4 with TRBJ2-5; 11 bases are shared with TRBD2. Unmatched junction bases numbered 11, after V lost 4 bases and J lost 4 bases. The CDR3 spans 17 residues. CDR3 sequence: CASSSGSGRAAGETQYF. The DNA for the CDR3 is TGTGCCAGCAGTTCGGGTAGCGGGAGGGCCGCCGGAGAGACCCAGTACTTC.

This CDR3 reads CASSQGIGSGTDTQYF. CDR3 nucleotide sequence: TGTGCCAGCAGCCAAGGGATCGGGAGCGGCACAGATACGCAGTATTTT. The chain links TRBV3-1 to TRBJ2-3; possible D gene TRBD2, 6 bases. The CDR3 extends over 16 amino acids. CDR1 LGHDT and CDR2 YNNKEL come from the germline V gene (reference sequence). Trimming took off 1 base at V and 1 base at J, with 12 bases between the two ends.

A few counts support this clonotype. V is TRBV4-2 and J is TRBJ2-7; TRBD2 matches 12 bases. V lost 3 bases to trimming and J lost 6 bases; unmatched junction nucleotides: 12. Germline assignment: CDR1 LGHNA and CDR2 YNFKEQ. The CDR3 spans 17 residues. The chain's CDR3 is CASSQAMLAGGPGEQYF. CDR3 coding DNA: TGTGCCAGCAGCCAGGCGATGCTAGCGGGGGGGCCGGGCGAGCAGTACTTC.

J is TRBJ2-1 and V is TRBV20-1; 13 bases are shared with TRBD2. This CDR3 is built from 15 residues. The ends lost 6 bases at V and 13 bases at J; junction bases unmatched: 15. Germline CDR1 and CDR2: DFQATT and SNEGSKA (reference sequence). In DNA, the CDR3 is TGCAGTGCCGAAAAGGGACTAGCGGGATTTAGGGCCCAGTTCTTC. Translated, it gives CSAEKGLAGFRAQFF.

This clonotype appeared a single time. This CDR3 is CASSQGQAGGDEQFF. In nucleotides, the CDR3 is TGTGCCAGCAGCCAGGGGCAGGCCGGGGGGGATGAGCAGTTCTTC. This rearrangement joins TRBV7-9 to TRBJ2-1; the match to TRBD2 covers 8 bases. This CDR3 is 15 amino acids long. The V and J ends lost 5 bases and 8 bases, in that order; junction bases with no gene match: 11. The germline V gene has CDR1 SEHNR and CDR2 FQNEAQ (reference sequence).

The genes are TRBV28 and TRBJ1-2; tentatively, D is TRBD1 (6 bases). This CDR3 is 13 amino acids long. V lost 1 base to trimming and J lost 7 bases, with 10 bases between them. The V gene's germline CDR1 is MDHEN and CDR2 SYDVKM. CDR3 sequence: CASSLSGARGYTF. CDR3 in DNA: TGTGCCAGCAGTTTATCGGGGGCGCGTGGCTACACCTTC.